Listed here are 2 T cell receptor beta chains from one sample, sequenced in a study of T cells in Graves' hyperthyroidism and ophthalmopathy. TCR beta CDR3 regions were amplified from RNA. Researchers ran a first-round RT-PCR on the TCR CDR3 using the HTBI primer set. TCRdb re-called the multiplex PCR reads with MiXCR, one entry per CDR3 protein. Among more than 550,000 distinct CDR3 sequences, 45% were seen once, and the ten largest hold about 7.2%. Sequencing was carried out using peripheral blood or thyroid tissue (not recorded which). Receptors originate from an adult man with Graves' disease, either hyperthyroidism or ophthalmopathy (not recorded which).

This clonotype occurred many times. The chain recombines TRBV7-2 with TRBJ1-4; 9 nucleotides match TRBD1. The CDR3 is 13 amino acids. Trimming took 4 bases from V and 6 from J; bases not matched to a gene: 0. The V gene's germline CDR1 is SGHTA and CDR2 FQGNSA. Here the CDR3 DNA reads TGTGCCAGCAGCTGGGACAGGGATGAAAAACTGTTTTTT. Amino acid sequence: CASSWDRDEKLFF.

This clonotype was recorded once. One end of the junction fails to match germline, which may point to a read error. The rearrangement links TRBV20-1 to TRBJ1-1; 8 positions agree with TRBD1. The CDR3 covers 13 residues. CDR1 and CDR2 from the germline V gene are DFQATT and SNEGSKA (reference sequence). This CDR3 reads CSAPDRANTEVFF. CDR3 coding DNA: TGCAGTGCTCCGGACAGGGCGAACACTGAAGTTTTCTTT.